What follows describes a single T cell receptor beta chain. Its antigen is currently unknown. This sample was included in a study of T cell responses to AZD1222 COVID-19 vaccine. The overall study: The study pooled second doses at about 4 or about 12 weeks. Study results and limitations: Repertoires were collected only later (after the peak T cell response had occurred).

Germline lookup yields CDR1 MDHEN and CDR2 SYDVKM. V was cut by 7 bases and J by 2 bases, with 18 bases left in between. This CDR3 has 17 amino acids. TCRdb keeps only in-frame clones here, not all; method: immunoSEQ multiplex PCR. The data hold 150,000 or so clones, with 80% to 90% observed a single time. The source of this sequence is an adult in good health. V gene TRBV28 combines with J gene TRBJ2-6; tentatively, D is TRBD1 or TRBD2 (5 bases each). The material was peripheral blood, obtained on day 0 of AZD1222 vaccination. The CDR3 DNA follows: TGTGCCAGCAACCCGGGGCTAGCAAAGACTGGGGCCAACGTCCTGACTTTC. It codes for CASNPGLAKTGANVLTF.